Listed here are 4 T cell receptor beta chains from one sample, sequenced in a study of technical replicates of blood from several donors. Some clones are missing from TCRdb's copy, which holds only in-frame ones; the method was immunoSEQ multiplex PCR. The data contain 70,000 to 95,000 clones, about 94% of them singletons. Sequenced sample: T cells isolated from PBMCs. These receptors were taken from a human donor in good health.

This clone came up once. The rearrangement joins TRBV5-4 to TRBJ2-2; TRBD2 might be the D (6 bases). Germline V gene sequence: CDR1 SGHNT, CDR2 YYREEE (reference sequence). The CDR3 has 16 amino acids. Trimming shortened V by 3 bases and J by 5 bases, and 17 bases separated the two germline ends. The CDR3 spells CASSSQGGGRTGELFF. The DNA of the CDR3 is TGTGCCAGCAGCTCTCAGGGAGGTGGAAGGACCGGGGAGCTGTTTTTT.

CDR3 DNA: TGTGCCAGCAGTGAAGTCGGGTACAGCACAGATACGCAGTATTTT. This sequence encodes CASSEVGYSTDTQYF. This rearrangement joins TRBV2 to TRBJ2-3; no definite D call. Germline V gene sequence: CDR1 SNHLY, CDR2 FYNNEI. Trimming stripped 1 base from V and 0 bases from J, with 8 bases between. The CDR3 length is 15 residues. Supplemented by reference TRBV2 and TRBJ2-3, the full variable domain reads EPEVTQTPSHQVTQMGQEVILRCVPISNHLYFYWYRQILGQKVEFLVSFYNNEISEKSEIFDDQFSVERPDGSNFTLKIRSTKLEDSAMYFCASSEVGYSTDTQYFGPGTRLTVL.

The V gene is TRBV21-1, the J gene TRBJ2-7; the table's D gene call, TRBD1, was not cross checked with the DNA. TRBV21-1 is a listed pseudogene. CDR3 length equals 19 residues. CDR3 in amino acids: CASSKALTAPLGKRGSQYF. CDR3 coding DNA: TGTGCCAGCAGCAAAGCCCTTACAGCTCCCCTCGGCAAAAGGGGGTCGCAGTACTTC.

The chain employs TRBV6-6 and TRBJ1-4, with TRBD1 matching 10 bases. Germline-derived CDR1 and CDR2 are MNHNY and SVGAGI (reference sequence). The CDR3 consists of 14 residues. Trimming removed 4 bases from V and 7 bases from J; junction bases left unmatched: 3. CDR3 DNA: TGTGCCAGCAGTTCCGGGACAGGGGTTGAAAAACTGTTTTTT. It specifies CASSSGTGVEKLFF.